These 5 T cell receptor beta chains share one sample of origin, sequenced in a study of regulatory T cells in long-lasting Graves disease (dated by TCRdb to the early 2020s). What the time point label conveys for this sample: newly diagnosed GD, antithyroid drugs for less than 3 months. For both TCR sequencing and RNA sequencing, RNA was extracted from PBMCs using TRIzol. Library preparation used multiplex PCR. This sample was sequenced with an Illumina HiSeq 4000. TCR beta libraries were built with iRepertoire HTBI primers and Arm-PCR amplification of CDR3 regions. TCRdb took the public reads, trimmed them with fastp at Q25, ran MiXCR for clone calling and kept in-frame beta chains. Each entry merges the rows of one CDR3 protein and shows their most common DNA and genes. This sample has fewer than 550,000 distinct CDR3 sequences in its table, and 15% to 20% of those were observed once. Approximately 22% of the sample lies in the top ten.

This sample also appeared in a second study, on T cells in Graves' hyperthyroidism and ophthalmopathy.

Sequencing used peripheral blood mononuclear cells (PBMCs), obtained at new diagnosis, from a patient treated with antithyroid drugs. Receptor source: a woman aged 18-29 years with Graves disease. Donor details come from another sample of the same person, matched by shared clones.

In its sample, this clonotype was seen many times. The chain links TRBV7-2 to TRBJ2-7, with D tentatively TRBD1 (6 bases). CDR1 is SGHTA and CDR2 is FQGNSA in the germline V gene. The CDR3 has 16 residues. Between the trimmed V and J ends, which lost 5 bases and 0 bases, there was a span of 17 bases. The CDR3 loop is CASSRVSQGPSYEQYF. The DNA for the CDR3 is TGTGCCAGCAGCAGAGTCAGTCAGGGGCCCTCCTACGAGCAGTACTTC.

This clonotype came up many times. CDR3 residues: CASSFSAADTQYF. CDR3 coding DNA: TGTGCCAGCAGCTTTTCTGCGGCAGATACGCAGTATTTT. J is TRBJ2-3 and V is TRBV7-8; D gene ambiguous. Trimming shortened V by 3 bases and J by 4 bases, and 8 bases separated the two germline ends. Germline lookup yields CDR1 SGHVS and CDR2 FQNEAQ. The CDR3 spans 13 residues.

This clonotype occurred a few times. This rearrangement joins TRBV5-1 to TRBJ1-2; D gene uncertain. In germline, CDR1 is SGHRS, CDR2 YFSETQ. The CDR3 spans 12 residues. Trimming stripped 2 bases from V and 8 bases from J, with 10 bases between. The CDR3 region has the DNA TGCGCCAGCAGCTTTGAGGGCGTCGGCTACACCTTC. The encoded protein is CASSFEGVGYTF. The full variable domain, its missing parts supplied by reference TRBV5-1 and TRBJ1-2, is KAGVTQTPRYLIKTRGQQVTLSCSPISGHRSVSWYQQTPGQGLQFLFEYFSETQRNKGNFPGRFSGRQFSNSRSEMNVSTLELGDSALYLCASSFEGVGYTFGSGTRLTVV.

This clonotype has just a few counts. The CDR3: CASSAGQGLANTEAFF. CDR3 coding DNA: TGTGCCAGCAGCGCTGGACAGGGGTTGGCGAACACTGAAGCTTTCTTT. The chain is built from TRBV9 and TRBJ1-1; TRBD1 matches 9 bases. The V gene's germline CDR1 is SGDLS and CDR2 YYNGEE. The CDR3 contains 16 residues. Trimming at V came to 3 bases and at J to 1 base, leaving 7 bases not matched to a gene. The full variable domain, in which reference TRBV9 and TRBJ1-1 provide the parts outside the CDR3, is DSGVTQTPKHLITATGQRVTLRCSPRSGDLSVYWYQQSLDQGLQFLIQYYNGEERAKGNILERFSAQQFPDLHSELNLSSLELGDSALYFCASSAGQGLANTEAFFGQGTRLTVV.

Points on this clonotype: This sequence may be a read error, since a much larger clone differs from it by one base. V is TRBV6-2 or TRBV6-3 and J is TRBJ2-1; possibly TRBD1 for D (6 bases). The length of the CDR3 is 13 residues. CDR1 MNHEY and CDR2 SVGEGT come from the germline V gene. The V gene lost 6 bases and the J gene lost 10 bases, with 16 bases spanning the gap. Written as DNA, the CDR3 is TGTGCCAGCAGGTTCGGACAGATCTACGAGCAGTTCTTC. This encodes CASRFGQIYEQFF.